This is a list of T cell receptor beta chains from one sample in a study of T cell changes during pregnancy in multiple sclerosis. The assay was immunoSEQ multiplex PCR, and TCRdb's table has in-frame clones only and misses some. The table has fewer than 85,000 clones, 92% seen once. The sequencing here drew on peripheral blood, taken in the second trimester of pregnancy. The source of these receptors is a female donor with multiple sclerosis, enrolled in a pregnancy study. CDR3s include the opening cysteine and the closing phenylalanine or tryptophan. D genes are given only for firm matches. Some rows mark clone size as missing; the rest say once, few, many or name a class of expanded clone.

D	J	V	size	DNA	CDR3
TRBD2	TRBJ2-3	TRBV15	-	TGTGCCACCAGGGGGCTAGCGGGGTTCACAGATACGCAGTATTTT	CATRGLAGFTDTQYF
-	TRBJ1-5	TRBV6-5	-	TGTGCCAGCGCAGGGAACCGAGCAATTAATCAGCCCCAGCATTTT	CASAGNRAINQPQHF
-	TRBJ1-5	TRBV7-8	-	TGTGCCAGCAGCTTAGCCCCGGGAATGTTTATTCGGAGCAATCAGCCCCAGCATTTT	CASSLAPGMFIRSNQPQHF
-	TRBJ1-1	TRBV5-1	-	TGCGCCAGCAGCCTTTCCCCCTTGGACTCCATTGAAGCTTTCTTT	CASSLSPLDSIEAFF
-	TRBJ1-5	TRBV6-4	-	TGTGCCAGTAGTCAGGGGTCGGAACAGCCCCAGCATTTT	CASSQGSEQPQHF
-	TRBJ1-5	TRBV2	-	TGTGCCAGCAGTTCGCAGGGACAGCCCCAGCATTTT	CASSSQGQPQHF
TRBD2	TRBJ2-1	TRBV9	-	TGTGCCAGCAGCGACCGGGGGGGCCTGAATGAGCAGTTCTTC	CASSDRGGLNEQFF
TRBD1	TRBJ2-5	TRBV5-1	once	TGCGCCAGCAGTTCCGGGACAGGGAGGATCCAAGAGACCCAGTACTTC	CASSSGTGRIQETQYF
TRBD1	TRBJ1-6	TRBV2	-	TGTGCCAGCAGTGAAGACCCAGGGGGCTGGAGAAATTCACCCCTCCACTTT	CASSEDPGGWRNSPLHF
TRBD2	TRBJ2-5	TRBV10-3	-	TGTGCCAGCGGACTAGCGGGGGGGAAGGAGACCCAGTACTTC	CASGLAGGKETQYF
TRBD2	TRBJ2-7	TRBV5-6	-	TGTGCCAGCAGCTTGGCTAGCGGGGGGCCCAAAGGCTACGAGCAGTACTTC	CASSLASGGPKGYEQYF
-	TRBJ2-1	TRBV4-1	-	TGCGCCAGCAGCCAGTCATTAAGCGATGAGCAGTTCTTC	CASSQSLSDEQFF
-	TRBJ1-5	TRBV4-1	-	TGCGCCAGCAGCCAAGGGACCGCGGGAGAACAGCCCCAGCATTTT	CASSQGTAGEQPQHF
TRBD2	TRBJ2-5	TRBV7-6	-	TGTGCCAGCAGCTTGGGACTAGCGGGAGGAGAGACCCAGTACTTC	CASSLGLAGGETQYF
TRBD1	TRBJ1-2	TRBV11-2	-	TGTGCCAGCAGCTTAGATGGACAGGGGGCAGGAGGCTACACCTTC	CASSLDGQGAGGYTF
TRBD1	TRBJ1-6	TRBV2	-	TGTGCCAGCAGTGGTCGACAGGGCCATAATTCACCCCTCCACTTT	CASSGRQGHNSPLHF
-	TRBJ2-7	TRBV19	-	TGTGCCAGTAGTATAGGTCGCGGTCCCTACGAGCAGTACTTC	CASSIGRGPYEQYF